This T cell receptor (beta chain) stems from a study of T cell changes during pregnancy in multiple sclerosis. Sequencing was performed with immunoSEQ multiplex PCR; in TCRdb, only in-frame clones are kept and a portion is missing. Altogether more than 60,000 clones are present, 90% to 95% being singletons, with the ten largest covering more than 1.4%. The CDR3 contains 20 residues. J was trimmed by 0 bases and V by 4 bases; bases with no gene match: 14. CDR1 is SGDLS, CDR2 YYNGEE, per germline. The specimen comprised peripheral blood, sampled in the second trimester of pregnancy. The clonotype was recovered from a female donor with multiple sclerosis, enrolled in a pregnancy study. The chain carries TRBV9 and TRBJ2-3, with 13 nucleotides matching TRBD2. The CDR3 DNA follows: TGTGCCAGCAGCCCGCGACTAGCGGGGGGAGCAAGCCTGAGCACAGATACGCAGTATTTT. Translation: CASSPRLAGGASLSTDTQYF.